Presented here are 19 T cell receptor beta chains from one specimen sequenced in a study of Graves' ophthalmopathy and Graves' hyperthyroidism. Amplified material comprised TCR beta CDR3 regions derived from RNA transcripts. RT-PCR in the first round used HTBI primers; a second-round multiplex PCR followed. A single record per CDR3 protein comes from TCRdb applying MiXCR to the multiplex PCR reads. The table lists some 520,000 distinct CDR3 sequences, around 14% of them singletons. Sample: blood. These receptors came from a woman between 25 and 40 years old with Graves' ophthalmopathy.

This clonotype has a count of ten or more. The chain carries TRBV29-1 and TRBJ2-7; possible D gene TRBD1, 6 bases. Germline CDR1 SQVTM, CDR2 ANQGSEA. This CDR3 comprises 15 residues. V was cut by 6 bases and J by 4 bases, with 22 bases left in between. In DNA, the CDR3 is TGCAGCGTAAGTGGGCGGTGGCAGGGGCAGTACGAGCAGTACTTC. Encoded protein: CSVSGRWQGQYEQYF.

This clonotype showed up many times. The chain carries TRBV28 and TRBJ2-1; D unclear. Germline CDR1 MDHEN, CDR2 SYDVKM. V was shortened by 5 bases and J by 4 bases, with 18 bases between the two germline ends. This CDR3 has 16 amino acids. In DNA, the CDR3 is TGTGCCAGCAGTCCCCTCCCCGGTCGACCTTACAATGAGCAGTTCTTC. Its translation: CASSPLPGRPYNEQFF.

J is TRBJ1-6 and V is TRBV6-2 or TRBV6-3, with D hard to call. Germline values: CDR1 MNHEY, CDR2 SVGEGT. Trimming took 2 bases from V and 7 from J, leaving 15 bases between them. This CDR3 is built from 16 residues. CDR3 protein: CASSYGSRPGNSPLHF. The DNA of the CDR3 is TGTGCCAGCAGTTACGGCAGCCGGCCGGGCAATTCACCCCTCCACTTT.

This clonotype showed up many times. The chain carries TRBV6-4 and TRBJ2-5; either TRBD1 or TRBD2 may fit D (6 bases each). Per the germline V gene, CDR1 is MRHNA and CDR2 is SNTAGT. This CDR3 region has 14 residues. V lost 5 bases and J 7 bases, leaving 17 bases between the germline ends. This CDR3 reads CASSYGGGDGTQYF. The CDR3 bases are TGTGCCAGCAGTTACGGGGGCGGGGATGGGACCCAGTACTTC.

The sample holds many counts of this clonotype. The genes are TRBV28 and TRBJ1-1, with D perhaps matching TRBD1 (5 bases). The CDR3 extends over 17 amino acids. Germline V gene data show CDR1 as MDHEN and CDR2 as SYDVKM. V was trimmed by 2 bases and J by 2 bases, leaving 18 bases between them. The CDR3 loop reads CASSLPQYRGTNTEAFF. CDR3 nucleotide sequence: TGTGCCAGCAGTTTACCGCAATATCGGGGGACCAACACTGAAGCTTTCTTT. The variable domain in full, with the rest retrieved from reference TRBV28 and TRBJ1-1, is DVKVTQSSRYLVKRTGEKVFLECVQDMDHENMFWYRQDPGLGLRLIYFSYDVKMKEKGDIPEGYSVSREKKERFSLILESASTNQTSMYLCASSLPQYRGTNTEAFFGQGTRLTVV.

This clonotype was recorded many times. The V and J genes are TRBV24-1 and TRBJ2-2, with a possible D match to TRBD1 (6 bases). The CDR3 is made up of 14 amino acids. With 2 bases removed from V and 6 bases from J, the gap between germline ends came to 9 bases. In germline, CDR1 is KGHDR, CDR2 SFDVKD. CDR3 protein: CATSDWDTAGELFF. The DNA for the CDR3 is TGTGCCACCAGTGATTGGGACACAGCCGGGGAGCTGTTTTTT.

This clonotype appeared many times. The genes are TRBV7-9 and TRBJ2-5; TRBD2 matches 7 bases. The CDR3 consists of 15 residues. J was trimmed by 2 bases and V by 10 bases; bases with no gene match: 13. The germline CDR1 and CDR2 sequences are SEHNR and FQNEAQ (reference sequence). The CDR3 protein is CATLGARGTQETQYF. The CDR3 nucleotides read TGTGCCACCCTTGGGGCGCGGGGGACTCAAGAGACCCAGTACTTC.

This clonotype was counted many times. An end of the junction does not agree with germline; a read error may underlie this. The chain joins TRBV27 to TRBJ1-1; D gene unclear. Germline-derived CDR1 and CDR2 are MNHEY and SMNVEV (reference sequence). This CDR3 contains 14 residues. The CDR3 bases are TGTGCCAGCAGTCCCATCGATGCCGACACTGAAGCTTCCTTT. It is translated as CASSPIDADTEASF.

The sample holds many counts of this clonotype. The chain is built from TRBV19 and TRBJ1-1; D is unclear. This CDR3 is 13 amino acids long. CDR1 LNHDA and CDR2 SQIVND come from the germline V gene (reference sequence). V dropped 7 bases and J dropped 5 bases, with 14 bases sitting between them. The CDR3 spells CASTSDLETEAFF. The CDR3, as DNA: TGTGCCAGTACCTCCGACCTGGAAACTGAAGCTTTCTTT.

This clonotype appeared many times. The chain recombines TRBV28 with TRBJ2-7, with 8 positions matching TRBD1. Trimming at V came to 5 bases and at J to 2 bases, leaving 17 bases not matched to a gene. The CDR3 covers 18 residues. The germline V gene encodes CDR1 MDHEN and CDR2 SYDVKM. The CDR3 loop is CASSGAGGHGGIPYEQYF. In DNA form, the CDR3 reads TGTGCCAGCAGTGGGGCAGGGGGCCACGGCGGAATTCCCTACGAGCAGTACTTC.

As for this clonotype: A clone one base away is much larger, so this may be a read error. The rearrangement joins TRBV7-2 to TRBJ1-1; the D is unclear. The CDR3 is 13 amino acids. Germline V CDR1 and CDR2: SGHTA, FQGNSA. The CDR3 nucleotides are TGTGCCAGCAGCTTAGATCGGACGCCTGAAGCTTGCTTT. Translating gives CASSLDRTPEACF.

This chain joins TRBV6-4 and TRBJ1-3; possibly TRBD1 for D (5 bases). V lost 2 bases to trimming and J lost 0 bases, with 14 bases between them. Looked up from germline, CDR1 is MRHNA and CDR2 is SNTAGT. CDR3 length: 17 residues. The chain's CDR3 is CASSDRDSVYSGNTIYF. As DNA, the CDR3 is TGTGCCAGCAGTGACAGGGACTCCGTCTACTCTGGAAACACCATATATTTT.

This clonotype was recorded at least ten times. The V gene is TRBV10-3, the J gene TRBJ1-3; possible D gene TRBD1, 6 bases. The length of the CDR3 is 13 residues. Per germline, CDR1 ENHRY and CDR2 SYGVKD. The V end lost 11 bases, the J end lost 0 bases, and 11 bases lay between the germline ends. The CDR3 sequence is CAVRGDSGNTIYF. The CDR3 DNA is TGTGCCGTAAGGGGGGACTCTGGAAACACCATATATTTT.

This clonotype was counted at least ten times. J is TRBJ2-2 and V is TRBV6-1, with 9 bases identical to TRBD1. Germline V gene sequence: CDR1 MNHNS, CDR2 SASEGT. Trimming removed 4 bases from V and 6 bases from J; junction bases left unmatched: 0. The CDR3 sequence is 13 residues long. CDR3 loop: CASSGTGAGELFF. In DNA form, the CDR3 reads TGTGCCAGCAGTGGGACAGGGGCCGGGGAGCTGTTTTTT.

This clonotype was counted at least ten times. This chain links TRBV12-5 with TRBJ2-5; 11 positions match TRBD2. This CDR3 contains 14 residues. The J segment lost 7 bases and the V segment lost 5 bases, leaving 6 bases of the junction unmatched. Germline CDR1 is LGHNT and CDR2 is FRNRAP. Written as DNA, the CDR3 is TGTGCTAGTGGTCCCTCCGGGACTAGCGGGACCCAGTACTTC. Its translation: CASGPSGTSGTQYF.

About this clonotype: Relative to the germline gene, one junction end is altered; a read error may explain this. The V gene is TRBV24-1, the J gene TRBJ2-5, with TRBD1 matching over 8 bases. The CDR3 runs to 15 residues. CDR1 KGHDR and CDR2 SFDVKD come from the germline V gene. CDR3 loop: CATSDSGQGAETRYF. The CDR3 nucleotides are TGTGCCACCAGTGATTCAGGACAGGGTGCAGAGACCCGGTACTTC.

This clonotype was counted at least ten times. This chain joins TRBV6-1 and TRBJ1-3, with D unresolved. The germline gives CDR1 MNHNS, CDR2 SASEGT. CDR3 size: 14 residues. The V end was cut by 10 bases, the J end by 1 base, with 14 bases between. The CDR3 reads CATALRHSGNTIYF. The DNA of the CDR3 is TGTGCCACCGCCTTGCGGCATTCTGGAAACACCATATATTTT.

This clonotype was seen more than once but under ten times. V and J are TRBV29-1 and TRBJ2-7; D possibly corresponds to TRBD1 (7 bases). The germline gives CDR1 SQVTM, CDR2 ANQGSEA. Trimming stripped 1 base from V and 0 bases from J, with 13 bases between. The length of the CDR3 is 15 residues. In nucleotides, the CDR3 is TGCAGCGTTGAAGTAGATCAGGGGGGCTCCTACGAGCAGTACTTC. It translates to CSVEVDQGGSYEQYF.

In its sample, this clonotype was seen many times. The chain is built from TRBV2 and TRBJ2-5, with 10 bases aligning to TRBD1. Germline V gene sequence: CDR1 SNHLY, CDR2 FYNNEI. J lost 2 bases, V lost 6 bases, and 0 bases had no gene match. The CDR3 runs 13 residues. The CDR3 sequence: CASRDRGQETQYF. The CDR3 DNA reads TGTGCCAGCAGGGACAGGGGGCAAGAGACCCAGTACTTC.